The T cell receptor (beta chain) under discussion was sequenced for a study of OX40 agonist ivuxolimab in advanced cancers. The CDR3 runs 15 residues. Germline trimming cut 5 bases from V and 1 base from J; bases unmatched to any gene: 3. Germline-derived CDR1 and CDR2 are SNHLY and FYNNEI. This clone has only a few counts. Using immunoSEQ multiplex PCR, the repertoire was profiled, and TCRdb retains in-frame clones only, with some absent. Of about 81,000 clones in the sample, roughly 91% are singletons; the top ten hold more than 13%. The source of this sequence is an adult with an advanced solid tumor such as melanoma, head and neck, liver or kidney cancer. The chain is built from TRBV2 and TRBJ1-5; 9 nucleotides align to TRBD1. Sequencing was performed on CD4+ or CD8+ T cells sorted from blood, taken in a trial of the OX40 agonist ivuxolimab. CDR3 coding DNA: TGTGCCAGCAGTCCCGACAGGGGGAGCAATCAGCCCCAGCATTTT. The encoded protein is CASSPDRGSNQPQHF.